This is a list of T cell receptor beta chains from one sample in a study of T cells in Graves' hyperthyroidism and ophthalmopathy. TCRdb re-analysed the multiplex PCR reads in MiXCR, keeping a single row per CDR3 protein. The sample yields fewer than 250,000 distinct CDR3 sequences, 17% seen once. Material for sequencing was blood. These receptors were obtained from a man aged 50-59 years with Graves' hyperthyroidism. Each CDR3 is given with its conserved first and last residue. A D gene is named only where the DNA matches it firmly. Size values are once, few and many counts, or a class for expanded clones, and some rows have none.

v_call: TRBV14; clone_size: NA; cdr3_length: 14; j_call: TRBJ1-1; d_call: NA; cdr3_aa: CASSQDLYRSEAFF; cdr3_nt: TGTGCCAGCAGCCAAGACTTGTACAGGTCTGAAGCTTTCTTT
v_call: TRBV30; clone_size: NA; cdr3_length: 15; j_call: TRBJ2-7; d_call: TRBD1; cdr3_aa: CAWSLGGAIIYEQYF; cdr3_nt: TGTGCCTGGAGTCTAGGGGGCGCCATCATCTACGAGCAGTACTTC
v_call: TRBV18; clone_size: many; cdr3_length: 15; j_call: TRBJ1-1; d_call: NA; cdr3_aa: CASSLMDSMNTEAFF; cdr3_nt: TGTGCCAGCTCACTTATGGACAGCATGAACACTGAAGCTTTCTTT
v_call: TRBV6-5; clone_size: few; cdr3_length: 13; j_call: TRBJ1-2; d_call: TRBD1; cdr3_aa: CASSYLQGAGYTF; cdr3_nt: TGTGCCAGCAGTTACTTACAGGGGGCTGGCTACACCTTC
v_call: TRBV7-9; clone_size: NA; cdr3_length: 16; j_call: TRBJ2-1; d_call: TRBD2; cdr3_aa: CASSSFSGRSYNEQFF; cdr3_nt: TGTGCCAGCAGCTCTTTTAGCGGGCGGTCCTACAATGAGCAGTTCTTC
v_call: TRBV12-3/TRBV12-4; clone_size: many; cdr3_length: 14; j_call: TRBJ2-7; d_call: NA; cdr3_aa: CASSPPDMSYEQYF; cdr3_nt: TGTGCCAGCAGTCCCCCGGACATGAGCTACGAGCAGTACTTC
v_call: TRBV6-2/TRBV6-3; clone_size: NA; cdr3_length: 15; j_call: TRBJ2-1; d_call: NA; cdr3_aa: CASSRLVKGYNEQFF; cdr3_nt: TGTGCCAGCAGCAGACTAGTCAAGGGCTACAATGAGCAGTTCTTC
v_call: TRBV10-3; clone_size: many; cdr3_length: 14; j_call: TRBJ2-7; d_call: NA; cdr3_aa: CAISESAGAYEQYF; cdr3_nt: TGTGCCATCAGTGAGTCGGCAGGCGCCTACGAGCAGTACTTC
v_call: TRBV29-1; clone_size: many; cdr3_length: 16; j_call: TRBJ2-7; d_call: NA; cdr3_aa: CSVDGPSDLSSYEQYF; cdr3_nt: TGCAGCGTTGACGGCCCGTCCGATCTGAGCTCCTACGAGCAGTACTTC
v_call: TRBV4-3; clone_size: NA; cdr3_length: 15; j_call: TRBJ1-5; d_call: NA; cdr3_aa: CASSQTWGLETPQHF; cdr3_nt: TGCGCCAGCAGCCAAACCTGGGGGTTGGAAACGCCCCAGCATTTT
v_call: TRBV30; clone_size: NA; cdr3_length: 12; j_call: TRBJ2-5; d_call: NA; cdr3_aa: CAWNRVLETQYF; cdr3_nt: TGTGCCTGGAACAGGGTTTTGGAGACCCAGTACTTC
v_call: TRBV20-1; clone_size: many; cdr3_length: 13; j_call: TRBJ2-7; d_call: NA; cdr3_aa: CSARTTSRYGQYF; cdr3_nt: TGCAGTGCTAGAACCACCTCCCGATACGGGCAGTACTTC
v_call: TRBV4-2; clone_size: few; cdr3_length: 14; j_call: TRBJ1-1; d_call: NA; cdr3_aa: CASSAQVRGTEAFF; cdr3_nt: TGTGCCAGCAGCGCGCAGGTGAGGGGCACTGAAGCTTTCTTT
v_call: TRBV20-1; clone_size: many; cdr3_length: 14; j_call: TRBJ2-3; d_call: NA; cdr3_aa: CSARTDIELYTQYF; cdr3_nt: TGCAGTGCCCGGACGGACATTGAATTGTATACGCAGTATTTT
v_call: TRBV29-1; clone_size: NA; cdr3_length: 13; j_call: TRBJ2-1; d_call: TRBD2; cdr3_aa: CSAPAGSYNEQFF; cdr3_nt: TGCAGCGCCCCAGCGGGGTCCTACAATGAGCAGTTCTTC
v_call: TRBV18; clone_size: few; cdr3_length: 16; j_call: TRBJ1-4; d_call: NA; cdr3_aa: CASSQLQGGTNEKLFF; cdr3_nt: TGTGCCAGCTCACAGCTACAGGGAGGAACTAATGAAAAACTGTTTTTT
v_call: TRBV11-1; clone_size: NA; cdr3_length: 15; j_call: TRBJ2-3; d_call: TRBD1; cdr3_aa: CASRGGTGATDTQYF; cdr3_nt: TGTGCCAGCAGGGGGGGGACAGGGGCGACAGATACGCAGTATTTT
v_call: TRBV7-3; clone_size: NA; cdr3_length: 14; j_call: TRBJ2-6; d_call: NA; cdr3_aa: CASSPLAGANVLTF; cdr3_nt: TGTGCCAGCAGCCCCCTAGCTGGGGCCAACGTCCTGACTTTC
v_call: TRBV28; clone_size: many; cdr3_length: 13; j_call: TRBJ2-2; d_call: NA; cdr3_aa: CASSLLRTGELFF; cdr3_nt: TGTGCCAGCAGCCTCCTAAGAACCGGGGAGCTGTTTTTT
v_call: TRBV6-1; clone_size: NA; cdr3_length: 14; j_call: TRBJ2-2; d_call: NA; cdr3_aa: CASSEMLSTGELFF; cdr3_nt: TGTGCCAGCAGTGAAATGCTAAGCACCGGGGAGCTGTTTTTT
v_call: TRBV29-1; clone_size: many; cdr3_length: 20; j_call: TRBJ2-3; d_call: TRBD2; cdr3_aa: CSVPKGGPLGLADSTDTQYF; cdr3_nt: TGCAGCGTTCCTAAAGGGGGACCGTTGGGACTAGCGGACAGCACAGATACGCAGTATTTT
v_call: TRBV5-1; clone_size: few; cdr3_length: 13; j_call: TRBJ1-2; d_call: NA; cdr3_aa: CASSLTLGDGYTF; cdr3_nt: TGCGCCAGCAGCTTGACTCTAGGAGATGGCTACACCTTC
v_call: TRBV2; clone_size: many; cdr3_length: 14; j_call: TRBJ2-2; d_call: NA; cdr3_aa: CASTEQANTGELFF; cdr3_nt: TGTGCCAGCACGGAACAGGCAAACACCGGGGAGCTGTTTTTT
v_call: TRBV7-3; clone_size: few; cdr3_length: 14; j_call: TRBJ2-3; d_call: NA; cdr3_aa: CVSSSGGVADTQYF; cdr3_nt: TGTGTCAGCAGCAGCGGAGGGGTCGCAGATACGCAGTATTTT
v_call: TRBV2; clone_size: NA; cdr3_length: 17; j_call: TRBJ2-2; d_call: TRBD2; cdr3_aa: CASSVIAGGPGAGELFF; cdr3_nt: TGTGCCAGCAGTGTAATAGCGGGAGGGCCAGGTGCCGGGGAGCTGTTTTTT
v_call: TRBV12-3/TRBV12-4; clone_size: NA; cdr3_length: 15; j_call: TRBJ2-5; d_call: TRBD1; cdr3_aa: CASSFGTGGGETQYF; cdr3_nt: TGTGCCAGCAGTTTTGGGACAGGGGGCGGTGAGACCCAGTACTTC
v_call: TRBV4-1; clone_size: few; cdr3_length: 16; j_call: TRBJ2-7; d_call: NA; cdr3_aa: CASSQDLTQSSYEQYF; cdr3_nt: TGCGCCAGCAGCCAAGATCTCACCCAGAGCTCCTACGAGCAGTACTTC
v_call: TRBV3-1; clone_size: many; cdr3_length: 15; j_call: TRBJ2-3; d_call: NA; cdr3_aa: CASSQEKLKADTQYF; cdr3_nt: TGTGCCAGCAGCCAAGAGAAGCTTAAGGCGGATACGCAGTATTTT
v_call: TRBV11-2; clone_size: NA; cdr3_length: 13; j_call: TRBJ1-1; d_call: NA; cdr3_aa: CASSSQEFTEAFF; cdr3_nt: TGTGCCAGCAGCTCCCAGGAATTCACTGAAGCTTTCTTT
v_call: TRBV7-2; clone_size: NA; cdr3_length: 17; j_call: TRBJ2-2; d_call: NA; cdr3_aa: CASSRSHRNKNTGELFF; cdr3_nt: TGTGCCAGCAGTCGTAGCCACCGTAATAAGAACACCGGGGAGCTGTTTTTT
v_call: TRBV5-1; clone_size: many; cdr3_length: 18; j_call: TRBJ2-3; d_call: TRBD2; cdr3_aa: CASNQLPGLAGVTDTQYF; cdr3_nt: TGCGCCAGCAATCAACTCCCGGGACTAGCGGGAGTCACAGATACGCAGTATTTT
v_call: TRBV9; clone_size: few; cdr3_length: 15; j_call: TRBJ2-1; d_call: NA; cdr3_aa: CASSVGDRTYNEQFF; cdr3_nt: TGTGCCAGCAGCGTTGGAGATCGTACCTACAATGAGCAGTTCTTC
v_call: TRBV3-1; clone_size: many; cdr3_length: 12; j_call: TRBJ2-3; d_call: NA; cdr3_aa: CASSQTTDTQYF; cdr3_nt: TGTGCCAGCAGCCAAACGACAGATACGCAGTATTTT
v_call: TRBV28; clone_size: NA; cdr3_length: 15; j_call: TRBJ1-6; d_call: TRBD1; cdr3_aa: CASSRLQGGNSPLHF; cdr3_nt: TGTGCCAGCAGTCGATTACAGGGGGGGAATTCACCCCTCCACTTT
v_call: TRBV6-1; clone_size: few; cdr3_length: 14; j_call: TRBJ2-1; d_call: NA; cdr3_aa: CASTRGRQYNEQFF; cdr3_nt: TGTGCCAGCACGAGGGGGAGACAATACAATGAGCAGTTCTTC
v_call: TRBV19; clone_size: few; cdr3_length: 15; j_call: TRBJ2-7; d_call: TRBD1; cdr3_aa: CASSPGQVFSYEQYF; cdr3_nt: TGTGCCAGTAGCCCGGGACAGGTCTTCTCCTACGAGCAGTACTTC
v_call: TRBV12-3/TRBV12-4; clone_size: NA; cdr3_length: 15; j_call: TRBJ2-7; d_call: TRBD2; cdr3_aa: CASSVSGRALYEQYF; cdr3_nt: TGTGCCAGCAGCGTTAGCGGGAGGGCCCTCTACGAGCAGTACTTC
v_call: TRBV3-1; clone_size: many; cdr3_length: 16; j_call: TRBJ2-7; d_call: TRBD1; cdr3_aa: CASSQDWTGRPDEQYF; cdr3_nt: TGTGCCAGCAGCCAGGACTGGACAGGGCGACCAGACGAGCAGTACTTC
v_call: TRBV18; clone_size: many; cdr3_length: 14; j_call: TRBJ2-5; d_call: TRBD1; cdr3_aa: CASSPGQVRETQYF; cdr3_nt: TGTGCCAGCTCCCCGGGACAGGTCCGGGAGACCCAGTACTTC
v_call: TRBV10-3; clone_size: few; cdr3_length: 14; j_call: TRBJ1-1; d_call: NA; cdr3_aa: CAIRPFGVGTEAFF; cdr3_nt: TGTGCCATCAGACCCTTCGGGGTGGGCACTGAAGCTTTCTTT